Listed here are 5 T cell receptor beta chains from one sample, sequenced in a study of T cells and Merkel cell carcinoma outcomes. Sequenced by immunoSEQ multiplex PCR; TCRdb stores in-frame clones only, minus some. The sample holds 1,600 or so clones; around 92% are singletons and the top ten take over 4%. Sequences were obtained from tumor tissue from Merkel cell carcinoma. The receptors originated from a human donor with Merkel cell carcinoma.

CDR3 DNA: TGTGCCAGCAATTCTCCCGGAGGGGGGGCCTTAAATGAGCAGTTCTTC. Amino acid sequence: CASNSPGGGALNEQFF. The rearrangement links TRBV7-8 to TRBJ2-1, with D possibly matching TRBD2 (7 bases). This CDR3 has 16 amino acids. Germline V gives CDR1 SGHVS, CDR2 FQNEAQ. With 7 bases removed from V and 7 bases from J, the gap between germline ends came to 23 bases.

In its sample, this clone was seen a few times. This chain joins TRBV29-1 and TRBJ2-1; D unclear. Germline V lookup: CDR1 SQVTM, CDR2 ANQGSEA. The V end lost 7 bases, the J end lost 2 bases, and 15 bases lay between the germline ends. The CDR3 totals 14 residues. The CDR3 spells CSGQAGFAYNEQFF. Written as DNA, the CDR3 is TGCAGCGGACAAGCCGGCTTCGCCTACAATGAGCAGTTCTTC.

The chain links TRBV11-1 to TRBJ2-5; D is perhaps TRBD1 (6 bases). Trimming left V 5 bases short and J 0 bases short, with 13 bases between. The CDR3 is 15 residues long. The germline gives CDR1 SGHAT, CDR2 FQDESV (reference sequence). The CDR3 here is CASSPFWDNQETQYF. CDR3 nucleotides: TGTGCCAGCAGCCCATTTTGGGACAACCAAGAGACCCAGTACTTC. Full variable domain (outside the CDR3, taken from reference TRBV11-1 and TRBJ2-5): EAEVAQSPRYKITEKSQAVAFWCDPISGHATLYWYRQILGQGPELLVQFQDESVVDDSQLPKDRFSAERLKGVDSTLKIQPAELGDSAMYLCASSPFWDNQETQYFGPGTRLLVL.

In its sample, this clone was seen once. V gene TRBV6-1 combines with J gene TRBJ2-1; 8 bases are shared with TRBD2. The trim removed 6 bases at V and 3 bases at J, leaving 7 bases unmatched. Germline CDR1 MNHNS, CDR2 SASEGT. The CDR3 length is 15 residues. DNA for the CDR3: TGTGCCAGCAGGACCGGGGCGGGGGGCTACAATGAGCAGTTCTTC. Its translation: CASRTGAGGYNEQFF.

This clone was seen only once. This chain links TRBV29-1 with TRBJ1-1; the D gene is possibly TRBD1 (5 bases). V dropped 1 base and J dropped 5 bases, with 17 bases sitting between them. CDR1 and CDR2 (germline): SQVTM, ANQGSEA. This CDR3 is 15 amino acids long. Here the CDR3 DNA reads TGCAGCGTTGAAGGAGGGAGGGGATCGTATACTGAAGCTTTCTTT. Translation gives CSVEGGRGSYTEAFF.